Presented here are 2 T cell receptor beta chains from one specimen sequenced in a study of CD8 T cell repertoires and HIV-1 epitope variants. Some clones are missing from TCRdb's copy, which holds only in-frame ones; the method was immunoSEQ multiplex PCR. The sample comprises some 100,000 clones, over 70% of which are singletons, and roughly 24% rests with the top ten. Sequencing used uncultured baseline CD8+ T cells from peripheral blood mononuclear cells (PBMCs). The receptors derive from a male donor with HIV.

The rearrangement uses TRBV10-1 and TRBJ1-4; a weak D match, TRBD1 (6 bases). V shed 2 bases and J shed 1 base, with 14 bases lying between them. The CDR3 loop spans 17 amino acids. Looked up from germline, CDR1 is WNHNN and CDR2 is SYGVQD (reference sequence). As DNA, the CDR3 is TGCGCCAGCAGTGAGATACTTCACAGGGTAACTAATGAAAAACTGTTTTTT. Protein: CASSEILHRVTNEKLFF.

The V call is TRBV11-2, the J call TRBJ2-1, with D possibly being TRBD1 (6 bases). Trimming took 5 bases from V and 0 from J, leaving 20 bases between them. Germline loops: CDR1 SGHAT, CDR2 FQNNGV. This CDR3 is 18 amino acids long. This chain's CDR3 is CASSAVSHRVSSYNEQFF. DNA of the CDR3: TGTGCCAGCAGCGCAGTCTCCCACAGGGTGAGCTCCTACAATGAGCAGTTCTTC.